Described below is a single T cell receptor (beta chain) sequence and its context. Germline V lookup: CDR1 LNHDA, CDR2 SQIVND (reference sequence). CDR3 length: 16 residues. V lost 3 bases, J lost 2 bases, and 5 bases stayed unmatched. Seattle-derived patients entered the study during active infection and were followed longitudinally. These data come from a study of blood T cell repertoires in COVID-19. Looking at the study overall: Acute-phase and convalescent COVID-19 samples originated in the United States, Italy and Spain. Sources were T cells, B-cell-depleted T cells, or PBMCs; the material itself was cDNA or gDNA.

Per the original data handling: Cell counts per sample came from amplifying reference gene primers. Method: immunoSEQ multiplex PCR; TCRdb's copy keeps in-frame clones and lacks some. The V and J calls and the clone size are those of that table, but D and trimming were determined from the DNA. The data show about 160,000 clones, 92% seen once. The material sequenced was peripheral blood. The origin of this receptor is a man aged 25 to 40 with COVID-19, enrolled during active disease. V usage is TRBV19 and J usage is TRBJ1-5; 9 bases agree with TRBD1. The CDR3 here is CASSMMGQGGNQPQHF. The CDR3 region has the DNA TGTGCCAGTAGTATGATGGGACAGGGTGGCAATCAGCCCCAGCATTTT.